This T cell receptor beta chain was obtained from a study of OX40 agonist ivuxolimab in advanced cancers. The data were produced by immunoSEQ multiplex PCR, yet TCRdb's version contains in-frame clones alone and is incomplete. The table has some 50,000 clones, 65% to 90% seen once. The sequences come from CD4+ or CD8+ T cells sorted from blood, collected in a trial of the OX40 agonist ivuxolimab. This clonotype was sampled from an adult with an advanced solid tumor such as melanoma, head and neck, liver or kidney cancer.

The CDR3 reads CASSLQGEPPDTQYF. The CDR3 DNA follows: TGCGCCAGCAGTTTACAGGGGGAGCCCCCAGATACGCAGTATTTT. This chain links TRBV5-1 with TRBJ2-3, with 8 bases aligning to TRBD1. J was trimmed by 4 bases and V by 5 bases; bases with no gene match: 9. The CDR3 sequence is 15 residues long. CDR1 and CDR2 (germline): SGHRS, YFSETQ.